This TCR beta chain derives from a study of blood T cell repertoires in COVID-19. In its sample, this clone was seen a few times. Only in-frame clones appear in the TCRdb table, and some are missing; sequencing was by immunoSEQ multiplex PCR. Counted here are approximately 460,000 clones, roughly 89% occurring once; the ten biggest clones make up over 0.7%. In germline, CDR1 is SNHLY, CDR2 FYNNEI. Trimming left V 4 bases short and J 0 bases short, with 15 bases between. There are 16 residues in the CDR3. This sequence was found in a man in his late teens or twenties with COVID-19, enrolled during active disease. The sequencing input was peripheral blood. The rearrangement uses TRBV2 and TRBJ1-1, with D unclear. This CDR3 is CASSGEKHSMNTEAFF. The CDR3 region has the DNA TGTGCCAGCAGTGGGGAGAAACATAGCATGAACACTGAAGCTTTCTTT. The entire variable domain, with the rest obtained from reference TRBV2 and TRBJ1-1, is as follows: EPEVTQTPSHQVTQMGQEVILRCVPISNHLYFYWYRQILGQKVEFLVSFYNNEISEKSEIFDDQFSVERPDGSNFTLKIRSTKLEDSAMYFCASSGEKHSMNTEAFFGQGTRLTVV.